Presented here are 15 T cell receptor beta chains from one specimen sequenced in a study of control samples from healthy donors and cancer patients. The table came from immunoSEQ multiplex PCR; TCRdb's copy has only in-frame clones and leaves some out. The table includes 100,000 to 150,000 clones, approximately 93% detected once. Sequencing was performed on blood. The receptors stem from a woman under 30 in good health.

The chain joins TRBV9 to TRBJ2-4; TRBD1 is a possible D gene (6 bases). CDR1 SGDLS and CDR2 YYNGEE come from the germline V gene. The CDR3 consists of 16 residues. Trimming removed 4 bases from V and 1 base from J, with 15 bases in between. CDR3 nucleotides: TGTGCCAGCAGCCCCAGGACAGACCTGGCCAAAAACATTCAGTACTTC. Its translation is CASSPRTDLAKNIQYF.

The rearrangement joins TRBV28 to TRBJ2-7; D might be TRBD2 (5 bases). Germline CDR1 MDHEN, CDR2 SYDVKM. The CDR3 runs to 13 residues. Deletions cut 9 bases from V and 1 base from J, with 13 bases between. CDR3 nucleotides: TGTGCCAGTAGCCCGGGGAAATCCTACGAGCAGTACTTC. This codes for CASSPGKSYEQYF.

V usage is TRBV7-2 and J usage is TRBJ1-6; 8 bases are a match to TRBD1. Germline CDR1 SGHTA, CDR2 FQGNSA. CDR3 size: 16 residues. Germline trimming cut 2 bases from V and 9 bases from J; bases unmatched to any gene: 9. CDR3 amino acids: CASSLTGGRGLSPLHF. The CDR3 coding sequence is TGTGCCAGCAGCTTAACGGGAGGCAGGGGGCTTTCACCCCTCCACTTT.

The chain links TRBV5-8 to TRBJ2-6; tentative D call: TRBD2 (5 bases). Trimming pared 7 bases from V and 1 base from J, leaving 6 bases between. The length of the CDR3 is 13 residues. CDR1 SGHTS and CDR2 YDEGEE come from the germline V gene. The CDR3 region has the DNA TGTGCCAGCCGGACTTCTGGGGCCAACGTCCTGACTTTC. It specifies CASRTSGANVLTF.

The V and J genes are TRBV27 and TRBJ1-6, with TRBD1 matching over 7 bases. With V trimmed by 0 bases and J by 7 bases, 9 bases remained unmatched. This CDR3 region has 17 residues. CDR1 is MNHEY and CDR2 is SMNVEV in the germline V gene (reference sequence). The CDR3 DNA is TGTGCCAGCAGTTTATCGTCGACAGGGACTCCCAATTCACCCCTCCACTTT. It specifies CASSLSSTGTPNSPLHF.

The count of this clone is one. The V call is TRBV27, the J call TRBJ2-6; maybe TRBD1 (5 bases). The CDR3 totals 15 residues. The germline V gene has CDR1 MNHEY and CDR2 SMNVEV (reference sequence). V lost 3 bases to trimming and J lost 2 bases, with 8 bases between them. This chain's CDR3 is CASSFKGAGANVLTF. The CDR3 DNA follows: TGTGCCAGCAGTTTTAAAGGGGCTGGGGCCAACGTCCTGACTTTC.

The chain employs TRBV7-9 and TRBJ2-1; possible D gene TRBD2, 5 bases. V lost 4 bases, J lost 0 bases, and 13 bases lay in between. The germline gives CDR1 SEHNR, CDR2 FQNEAQ (reference sequence). The CDR3 runs to 16 residues. The CDR3 DNA sequence: TGTGCCAGCAGCTCCCTAGCAGATAGCTCCTACAATGAGCAGTTCTTC. It yields the protein CASSSLADSSYNEQFF.

This chain uses TRBV28 with TRBJ1-5, with D hard to call. Trimming left V 2 bases short and J 5 bases short, with 10 bases between. CDR1 is MDHEN, CDR2 SYDVKM, per germline. The CDR3 extends over 14 amino acids. CDR3 residues: CASSLLAEDQPQHF. CDR3 bases: TGTGCCAGCAGTTTACTGGCAGAAGATCAGCCCCAGCATTTT.

The gene calls are TRBV5-1 and TRBJ2-4, with a possible D match to TRBD2 (6 bases). The CDR3 is made up of 17 amino acids. The V and J ends lost 5 bases and 1 base respectively, with 19 bases between them. Germline V gives CDR1 SGHRS, CDR2 YFSETQ. The CDR3 sequence is CASRGDPTGVAKNIQYF. Here the CDR3 DNA reads TGCGCCAGCAGAGGAGACCCGACGGGGGTCGCCAAAAACATTCAGTACTTC.

The chain carries TRBV28 and TRBJ1-4; the D is unclear. Germline V CDR1 and CDR2: MDHEN, SYDVKM. With 3 bases removed from V and 5 bases from J, the gap between germline ends came to 10 bases. The CDR3 is 14 residues long. CDR3 coding DNA: TGTGCCAGCAGTTTCGCCGGGGAAAATGAAAAACTGTTTTTT. This translates into CASSFAGENEKLFF.

This sequence joins TRBV24-1 and TRBJ1-4; the D gene is possibly TRBD1 (5 bases). Trimming shortened V by 1 base and J by 3 bases, and 20 bases separated the two germline ends. The CDR3 is 19 amino acids. The germline V gene encodes CDR1 KGHDR and CDR2 SFDVKD. CDR3 amino acids: CATSDFWTPPYLANEKLFF. CDR3 sequence (DNA): TGTGCCACCAGTGATTTCTGGACACCGCCTTATCTGGCTAATGAAAAACTGTTTTTT.

The chain is built from TRBV30 and TRBJ1-4; 8 positions agree with TRBD1. The CDR3 spans 14 residues. V lost 3 bases and J lost 5; bases outside the gene matches: 5. Germline CDR1 GTSNPN, CDR2 SVGIG (reference sequence). CDR3 sequence (DNA): TGTGCCTGGAGAGGACAGGGAGTCAATGAAAAACTGTTTTTT. Translating gives CAWRGQGVNEKLFF.

The chain uses TRBV24-1 and TRBJ2-7, with D possibly matching TRBD1 (6 bases). Germline lookup yields CDR1 KGHDR and CDR2 SFDVKD. The CDR3 has 15 residues. V lost 2 bases and J lost 1, with 11 bases in between. CDR3 DNA sequence: TGTGCCACCAGTGATTCGCTGACAGGATCCTACGAGCAGTACTTC. This sequence encodes CATSDSLTGSYEQYF.

This clone has only a few counts. The CDR3 DNA reads TGTGCCAGCAGTCCAGTGACAGGATTCTATGGCTACACCTTC. This encodes CASSPVTGFYGYTF. The chain carries TRBV28 and TRBJ1-2; the D gene is possibly TRBD1 (6 bases). The CDR3 extends over 14 amino acids. Germline CDR1 MDHEN, CDR2 SYDVKM. The V end lost 5 bases, the J end lost 4 bases, and 14 bases lay between the germline ends.

The CDR3 spells CASSLADGVPGGYTF. CDR3 DNA sequence: TGTGCCAGCAGCTTAGCTGACGGAGTGCCGGGCGGCTACACCTTC. This chain uses TRBV7-2 with TRBJ1-2, with D hard to call. Per germline, CDR1 SGHTA and CDR2 FQGNSA. The CDR3 has 15 residues. The V end was cut by 0 bases, the J end by 8 bases, with 16 bases between.